This T cell receptor beta chain derives from a study of pediatric ulcerative colitis. Study-wide points: All ulcerative colitis patients, but no controls, carried two rectal clonotypes.

Some clones are missing from TCRdb's copy, which holds only in-frame ones; the method was immunoSEQ multiplex PCR. The sample contains 40,000 to 55,000 clones, around 79% of which appear only once. The rectum was sampled with one to two pinch biopsies at colonoscopy. On this clone: Antigen: not known.

The sequence was obtained from a girl aged 5-17 years with moderate ulcerative colitis. Source material: gut tissue.

CDR3 region: CAIGKDGYEQYF. Here the CDR3 DNA reads TGTGCCATCGGAAAGGACGGCTACGAGCAGTACTTC. V and J are TRBV10-3 and TRBJ2-7, with D unresolved. CDR3 length: 12 residues. V was trimmed by 8 bases and J by 3 bases, leaving 11 bases between them. Germline loops: CDR1 ENHRY, CDR2 SYGVKD.